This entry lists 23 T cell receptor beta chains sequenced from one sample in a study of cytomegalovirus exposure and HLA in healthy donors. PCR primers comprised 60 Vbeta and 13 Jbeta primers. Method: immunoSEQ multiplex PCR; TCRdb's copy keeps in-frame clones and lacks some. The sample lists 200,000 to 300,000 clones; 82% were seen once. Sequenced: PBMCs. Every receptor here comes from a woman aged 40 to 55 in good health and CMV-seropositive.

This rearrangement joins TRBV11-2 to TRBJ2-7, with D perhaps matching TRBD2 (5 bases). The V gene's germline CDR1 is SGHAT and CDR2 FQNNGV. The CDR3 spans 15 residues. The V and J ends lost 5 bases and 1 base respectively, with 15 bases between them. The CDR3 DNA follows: TGTGCCAGCAGCCCCGGGCCATCGGGATCCTACGAGCAGTACTTC. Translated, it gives CASSPGPSGSYEQYF. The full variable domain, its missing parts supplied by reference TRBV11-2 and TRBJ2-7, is EAGVAQSPRYKIIEKRQSVAFWCNPISGHATLYWYQQILGQGPKLLIQFQNNGVVDDSQLPKDRFSAERLKGVDSTLKIQPAKLEDSAVYLCASSPGPSGSYEQYFGPGTRLTVT.

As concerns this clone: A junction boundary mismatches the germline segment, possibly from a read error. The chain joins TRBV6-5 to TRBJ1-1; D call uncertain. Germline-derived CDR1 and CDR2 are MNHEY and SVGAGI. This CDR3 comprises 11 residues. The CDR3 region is CASSSLTGAFF. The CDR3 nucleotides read TGTGCCAGCAGTTCCCTCACTGGAGCTTTCTTT.

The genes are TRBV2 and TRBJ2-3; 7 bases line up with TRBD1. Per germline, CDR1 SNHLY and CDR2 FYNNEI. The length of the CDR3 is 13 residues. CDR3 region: CARRTGSTDTQYF. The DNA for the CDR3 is TGTGCTAGGCGGACAGGAAGCACAGATACGCAGTATTTT.

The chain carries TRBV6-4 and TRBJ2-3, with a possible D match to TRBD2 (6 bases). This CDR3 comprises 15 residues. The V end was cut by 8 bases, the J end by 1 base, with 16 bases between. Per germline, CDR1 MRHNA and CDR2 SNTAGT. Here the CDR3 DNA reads TGTGCCAGCGCCACTTCTAGCGAGGGCACAGATACGCAGTATTTT. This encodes CASATSSEGTDTQYF.

The CDR3 reads CASSYGGFTGELFF. The DNA of the CDR3 is TGTGCCAGCAGTTACGGGGGGTTCACCGGGGAGCTGTTTTTT. The chain uses TRBV6-5 and TRBJ2-2; D may be TRBD2 (6 bases). The CDR3 is 14 residues long. Germline V gene data show CDR1 as MNHEY and CDR2 as SVGAGI. The ends were cut back, 2 bases at V and 4 bases at J, with 8 bases in the middle.

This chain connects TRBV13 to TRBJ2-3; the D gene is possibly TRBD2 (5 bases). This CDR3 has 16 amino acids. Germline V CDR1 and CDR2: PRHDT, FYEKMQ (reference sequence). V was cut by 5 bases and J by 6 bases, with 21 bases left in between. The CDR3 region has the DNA TGTGCCAGCAGCCGCCCGGGGAGCGGTTTTCTGGATACGCAGTATTTT. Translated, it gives CASSRPGSGFLDTQYF.

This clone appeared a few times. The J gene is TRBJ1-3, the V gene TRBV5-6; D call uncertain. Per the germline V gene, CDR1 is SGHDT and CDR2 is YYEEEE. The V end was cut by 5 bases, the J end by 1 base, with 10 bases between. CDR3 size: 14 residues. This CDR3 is CASREEGSGNTIYF. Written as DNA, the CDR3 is TGTGCCAGCAGGGAGGAGGGTTCTGGAAACACCATATATTTT.

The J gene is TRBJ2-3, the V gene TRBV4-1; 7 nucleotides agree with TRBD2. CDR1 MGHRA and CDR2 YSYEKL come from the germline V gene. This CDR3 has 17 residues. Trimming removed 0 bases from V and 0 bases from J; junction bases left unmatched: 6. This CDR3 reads CASSQDRDYPSTDTQYF. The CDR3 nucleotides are TGCGCCAGCAGCCAAGACCGGGACTACCCTAGCACAGATACGCAGTATTTT.

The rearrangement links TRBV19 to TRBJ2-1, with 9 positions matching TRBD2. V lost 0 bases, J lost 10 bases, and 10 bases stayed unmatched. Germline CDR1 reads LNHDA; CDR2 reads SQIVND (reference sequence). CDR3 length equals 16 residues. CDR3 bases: TGTGCCAGTAGTATAGATGCGGGAGGGCCCGTTGGGGAGCAGTTCTTC. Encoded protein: CASSIDAGGPVGEQFF.

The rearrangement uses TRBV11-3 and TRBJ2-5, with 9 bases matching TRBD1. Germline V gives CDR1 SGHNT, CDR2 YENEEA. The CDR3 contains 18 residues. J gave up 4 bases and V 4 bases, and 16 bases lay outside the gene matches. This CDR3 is CASSYPGQGTPQGETQYF. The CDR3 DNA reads TGTGCCAGCAGCTACCCGGGACAGGGTACACCACAAGGAGAGACCCAGTACTTC.

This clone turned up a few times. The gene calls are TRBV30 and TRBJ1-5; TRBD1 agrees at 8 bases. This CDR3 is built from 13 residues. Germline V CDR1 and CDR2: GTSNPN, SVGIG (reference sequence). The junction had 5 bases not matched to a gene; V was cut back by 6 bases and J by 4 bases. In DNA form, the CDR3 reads TGTGCCTGTTCCGGGACAGGTAATCAGCCCCAGCATTTT. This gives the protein CACSGTGNQPQHF.

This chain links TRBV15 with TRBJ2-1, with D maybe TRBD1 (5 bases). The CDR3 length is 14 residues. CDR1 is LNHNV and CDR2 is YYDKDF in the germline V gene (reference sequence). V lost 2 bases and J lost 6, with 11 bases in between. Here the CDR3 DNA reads TGTGCCACCAGCAGACAGGGTAACTCCAATGAGCAGTTCTTC. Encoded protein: CATSRQGNSNEQFF.

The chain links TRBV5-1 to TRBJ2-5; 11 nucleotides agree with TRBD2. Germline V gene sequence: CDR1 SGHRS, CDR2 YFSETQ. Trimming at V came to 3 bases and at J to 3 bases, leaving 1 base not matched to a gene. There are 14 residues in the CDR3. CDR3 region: CASSWGLAEETQYF. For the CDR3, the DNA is TGCGCCAGCAGCTGGGGACTAGCGGAAGAGACCCAGTACTTC.

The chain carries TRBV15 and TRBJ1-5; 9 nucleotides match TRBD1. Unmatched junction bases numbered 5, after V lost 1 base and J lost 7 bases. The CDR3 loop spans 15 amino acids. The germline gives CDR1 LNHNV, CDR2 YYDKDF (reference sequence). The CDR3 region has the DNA TGTGCCACCAGCAGAGGGACAGGGGTGGGGCAGCCCCAGCATTTT. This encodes CATSRGTGVGQPQHF.

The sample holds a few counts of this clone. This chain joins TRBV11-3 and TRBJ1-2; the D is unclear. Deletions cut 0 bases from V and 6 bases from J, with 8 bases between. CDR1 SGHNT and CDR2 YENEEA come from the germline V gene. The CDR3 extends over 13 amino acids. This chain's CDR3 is CASSLDGGDGYTF. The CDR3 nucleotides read TGTGCCAGCAGCTTAGATGGAGGCGATGGCTACACCTTC.

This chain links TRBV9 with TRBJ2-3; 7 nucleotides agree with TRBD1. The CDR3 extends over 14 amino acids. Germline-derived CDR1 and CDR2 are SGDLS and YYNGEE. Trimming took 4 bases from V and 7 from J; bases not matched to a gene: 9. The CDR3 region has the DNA TGTGCCAGCAGCCCGGGACAGCGCGTAAATACGCAGTATTTT. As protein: CASSPGQRVNTQYF.

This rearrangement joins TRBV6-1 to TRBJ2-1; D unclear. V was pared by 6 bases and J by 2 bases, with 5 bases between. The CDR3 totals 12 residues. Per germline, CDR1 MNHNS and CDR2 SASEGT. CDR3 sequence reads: CASRTTYNEQFF. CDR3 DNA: TGTGCCAGCAGGACAACCTACAATGAGCAGTTCTTC.

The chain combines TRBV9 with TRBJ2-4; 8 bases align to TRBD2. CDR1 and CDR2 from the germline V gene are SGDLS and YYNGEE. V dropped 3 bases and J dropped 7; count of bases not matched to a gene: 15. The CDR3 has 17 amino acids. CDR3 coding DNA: TGTGCCAGCAGCGCACCCCTTCGGGGGGGGATTAAGAACATTCAGTACTTC. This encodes CASSAPLRGGIKNIQYF.

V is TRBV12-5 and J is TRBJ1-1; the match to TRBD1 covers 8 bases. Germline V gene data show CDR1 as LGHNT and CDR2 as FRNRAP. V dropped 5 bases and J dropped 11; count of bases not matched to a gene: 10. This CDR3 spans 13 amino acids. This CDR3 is CASGPRTGTGAFF. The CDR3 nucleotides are TGTGCTAGTGGTCCCCGGACAGGGACTGGGGCTTTCTTT.

Here the CDR3 reads CAISPRGQNKPSYEQYF. The CDR3 DNA follows: TGTGCCATCAGTCCCCGGGGACAGAATAAACCTTCCTACGAGCAGTACTTC. The J gene is TRBJ2-5, the V gene TRBV10-3; 7 bases are a match to TRBD1. The end of the DNA is better explained by TRBJ2-7, so the J call may be wrong. Germline assignment: CDR1 ENHRY and CDR2 SYGVKD. The CDR3 contains 17 residues.

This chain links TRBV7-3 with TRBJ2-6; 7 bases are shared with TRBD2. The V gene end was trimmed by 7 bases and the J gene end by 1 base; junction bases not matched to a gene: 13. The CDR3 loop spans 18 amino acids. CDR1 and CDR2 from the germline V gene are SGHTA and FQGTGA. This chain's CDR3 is CASTGRTMGESGANVLTF. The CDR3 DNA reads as TGTGCCAGCACCGGGAGGACAATGGGGGAGTCTGGGGCCAACGTCCTGACTTTC.

The CDR3 DNA sequence: TGTGCCAGCAGCCCAGGACAGGGCGGGGGAAAGACTGAAGCTTTCTTT. Encoded protein: CASSPGQGGGKTEAFF. The J gene is TRBJ1-1, the V gene TRBV7-3; TRBD1 agrees at 8 bases. Per the germline V gene, CDR1 is SGHTA and CDR2 is FQGTGA. This CDR3 comprises 16 residues. Trimming removed 5 bases from V and 5 bases from J; junction bases left unmatched: 13.

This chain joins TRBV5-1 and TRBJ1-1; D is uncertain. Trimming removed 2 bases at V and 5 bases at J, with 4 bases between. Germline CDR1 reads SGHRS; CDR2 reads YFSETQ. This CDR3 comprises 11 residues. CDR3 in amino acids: CASSFGTEAFF. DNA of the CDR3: TGCGCCAGCAGCTTCGGGACTGAAGCTTTCTTT.